This record concerns one T cell receptor (beta chain) sequence. The trim removed 4 bases at V and 5 bases at J, leaving 13 bases unmatched. CDR1 and CDR2 (germline): LGHNA, YNFKEQ. This CDR3 comprises 17 residues. The data stem from a study of cytomegalovirus exposure and HLA in healthy donors. PCR primers comprised 60 Vbeta and 13 Jbeta primers. Sequencing used immunoSEQ multiplex PCR; TCRdb keeps in-frame clones, though not all of them. The sample shows about 150,000 clones, about 74% of them seen only once. V usage is TRBV4-2 and J usage is TRBJ2-5; 10 nucleotides agree with TRBD2. The clonotype originates from a woman aged 40 to 50 in good health and CMV-seronegative. Source material: PBMCs. As DNA, the CDR3 is TGTGCCAGCAGCCCGGATGGGACTAGCGCCGGGGGGGAGACCCAGTACTTC. It yields the protein CASSPDGTSAGGETQYF.